The rows below give T cell receptor beta chains drawn from one sample of a study of blood T cell repertoires in COVID-19. The protocol was immunoSEQ multiplex PCR, while the TCRdb copy is restricted to in-frame clones and leaves out a portion. The data hold about 100,000 clones, with approximately 81% observed a single time. Sequenced material: peripheral blood. These receptors were collected from a human donor in a cohort sampled during active COVID-19. Both conserved end residues are part of each CDR3. A D gene is named only where the DNA matches it firmly. Size is stated for part of the rows, as once, few or many counts, or as a class when the clone is expanded.

size	D	J	length	V	DNA	CDR3
once	TRBD1	TRBJ1-5	14	TRBV15	TGTGCCACCAGCCCGGGACAGACTAATCAGCCCCAGCATTTT	CATSPGQTNQPQHF
.	TRBD2	TRBJ2-7	17	TRBV3-1/TRBV3-2	TGTGCCAGCAGCCCGGGACTAGCGGGGGGTGGAGCATACGAGCAGTACTTC	CASSPGLAGGGAYEQYF
.	TRBD1	TRBJ1-3	15	TRBV7-2	TGTGCCAGCAGCGCCGCACAGGGGGTCGGAAACACCATATATTTT	CASSAAQGVGNTIYF
.	TRBD1	TRBJ1-4	14	TRBV7-8	TGTGCCAGCAGCTTAGGACAGGGGAAGGAAAAACTGTTTTTT	CASSLGQGKEKLFF
.	TRBD2	TRBJ2-7	15	TRBV6-5	TGTGCCACCCTAAGCGGGGGGTTGGGCTCCTACGAGCAGTACTTC	CATLSGGLGSYEQYF
.	TRBD1	TRBJ2-5	15	TRBV11-3	TGTGCCAGCAGCGGTGGGACAGGGAAACAAGAGACCCAGTACTTC	CASSGGTGKQETQYF
.	TRBD2	TRBJ2-7	13	TRBV5-5	TGTGCCAGCCGACTAGCAGGGTCCTACGAGCAGTACTTC	CASRLAGSYEQYF
.	.	TRBJ1-2	13	TRBV13	TGTGCCAGCAGCTTACTGGACAGCTATGGCTACACCTTC	CASSLLDSYGYTF
few	.	TRBJ1-3	15	TRBV30	TGTGCCTGGAGTGTGGGCAGGCTCTCTGGAAACACCATATATTTT	CAWSVGRLSGNTIYF
.	.	TRBJ2-1	13	TRBV27	TGTGCCAGCAGTTTTTTGGGCCTCAGTGAGCAGTTCTTC	CASSFLGLSEQFF
.	.	TRBJ1-2	14	TRBV9	TGTGCCAGCAGCCCAGACAGGCAGACCTATGGCTACACCTTC	CASSPDRQTYGYTF
.	.	TRBJ2-3	14	TRBV11-2	TGTGCCAGCAGCCTAACTAGAGCCACAGATACGCAGTATTTT	CASSLTRATDTQYF
.	.	TRBJ1-4	15	TRBV6-5	TGTGCCAGCAGTTACTGGGGGGACTCTAATGAAAAACTGTTTTTT	CASSYWGDSNEKLFF
.	.	TRBJ1-1	13	TRBV5-4	TGTGCCAGCAGCTTGGGCAGGGGAGAAGATCGTTTCTTT	CASSLGRGEDRFF
.	TRBD1	TRBJ1-1	13	TRBV2	TGTGCCAGCAGTGGGACAGGGGGCCTTGTAGCTTTCTTT	CASSGTGGLVAFF
few	TRBD1	TRBJ2-2	13	TRBV6-2/TRBV6-3	TGTGCCAGCAGTGACAGGGGGAACGGGGAGCTGTTTTTT	CASSDRGNGELFF
.	TRBD2	TRBJ2-5	17	TRBV7-6	TGTGCCAGCAGCTTAGGCTGGTCTAGCGGGATACAAGAGACCCAGTACTTC	CASSLGWSSGIQETQYF
.	TRBD1	TRBJ2-4	16	TRBV9	TGTGCCAGCAGCCCTGGGACAGGGCGAGCGGGAAACATTCAGTACTTC	CASSPGTGRAGNIQYF
.	TRBD1	TRBJ1-2	14	TRBV6-5	TGTGCCAGCAATAGCCCGGGACAGGGGAATGGCTACACCTTC	CASNSPGQGNGYTF
once	.	TRBJ1-4	14	TRBV27	TGTGCCAGCAGTCCGGGACTACCTGGTGAAAAACTGTTTTTT	CASSPGLPGEKLFF
.	.	TRBJ1-6	17	TRBV3-1/TRBV3-2	TGTGCCAGCAGCCCCGTCGCAGCCTCTCTAGTTCAATCACCCCTCCACTTT	CASSPVAASLVQSPLHF
.	TRBD2	TRBJ2-1	17	TRBV12-5	TGTGCTAGTGGTTTGACTAGCGGGACCTTCTCCTACAATGAGCAGTTCTTC	CASGLTSGTFSYNEQFF
.	.	TRBJ2-4	13	TRBV19	TGTGCCAGTAGTATAGAGGAGGGTAGGATTCAGTACTTC	CASSIEEGRIQYF
.	TRBD1	TRBJ1-2	14	TRBV19	TGTGCCAGTAAGGGACAGATTTCTAACTATGGCTACACCTTC	CASKGQISNYGYTF
.	.	TRBJ1-4	14	TRBV10-3	TGTGCCACCAGATCGGCAGGGGATAATGAAAAACTGTTTTTT	CATRSAGDNEKLFF
.	TRBD1	TRBJ2-5	15	TRBV7-2	TGTGCCAGCAGCTTACTAGGACAGGGGGGATGGACCCAGTACTTC	CASSLLGQGGWTQYF
.	.	TRBJ2-1	19	TRBV19	TGTGCCAGTAGTATCCCCTCGAGGCTGGCGGGGCAGAGGCGCAATGAGCAGTTCTTC	CASSIPSRLAGQRRNEQFF
.	.	TRBJ2-3	16	TRBV18	TGTGCCAGCTCACCATACGGACAGTTAAACACAGATACGCAGTATTTT	CASSPYGQLNTDTQYF
few	TRBD2	TRBJ2-4	15	TRBV5-4	TGTGCCAGCAGCCCGGAGGGGACTACCAAAAACATTCAGTACTTC	CASSPEGTTKNIQYF
.	.	TRBJ1-5	13	TRBV7-8	TGTGCCAGCAGCTTTAGCGGCCGTCAGCCCCAGCATTTT	CASSFSGRQPQHF
.	.	TRBJ2-7	14	TRBV28	TGTGCCAGCAGACTCCTGGCAGGTTTCTACGAGCAGTACTTC	CASRLLAGFYEQYF
.	.	TRBJ1-6	14	TRBV5-4	TGTGCCAGCAGCCTGGGACTGAATAATTCACCCCTCCACTTT	CASSLGLNNSPLHF
.	TRBD2	TRBJ2-7	14	TRBV5-1	TGCGCCAGCAGGGTGACTAGCGGGTCCTACGAGCAGTACTTC	CASRVTSGSYEQYF
.	TRBD1	TRBJ1-6	16	TRBV7-2	TGTGCCAGCAGCTGGGGACAGACTTTCTATAATTCACCCCTCCACTTT	CASSWGQTFYNSPLHF
.	TRBD2	TRBJ2-7	15	TRBV5-1	TGCGCCAGCAGTCCTGGACCGGGACTACCCACCGAGCAGTACTTC	CASSPGPGLPTEQYF
few	.	TRBJ2-7	14	TRBV4-1	TGCGCCAGCAGCCAAGAACCCGCCTACTACGAGCAGTACTTC	CASSQEPAYYEQYF
.	TRBD2	TRBJ2-7	15	TRBV24-1	TGTGCCACCGCGGGACTAGCGGGAGGTACCTACGAGCAGTACTTC	CATAGLAGGTYEQYF
.	.	TRBJ2-5	15	TRBV10-3	TGTGCCATCAGTGAGCCAGTGGGAGAGGTAGAGACCCAGTACTTC	CAISEPVGEVETQYF
once	TRBD1	TRBJ2-7	17	TRBV7-2	TGTGCCAGCAGCTTATACGGGACAGGACATGCGCTCTACGAGCAGTACTTC	CASSLYGTGHALYEQYF
few	.	TRBJ1-5	17	TRBV4-1	TGCGCCAGCAGCCAAGATGCAGGGATGGTTAGCAATCAGCCCCAGCATTTT	CASSQDAGMVSNQPQHF
.	TRBD2	TRBJ2-3	16	TRBV10-3	TGTGCCTCCCGGCGAGGGACTAGCGGGAGCACAGATACGCAGTATTTT	CASRRGTSGSTDTQYF
.	TRBD1	TRBJ2-7	15	TRBV11-2	TGTGCCAGCAGCCGAGAGGACAGGGTCAACTACGAGCAGTACTTC	CASSREDRVNYEQYF
.	TRBD2	TRBJ2-4	17	TRBV9	TGTGCCAGCAGCGTTCATGGGACTAGCGGGGGGTCAGACATTCAGTACTTC	CASSVHGTSGGSDIQYF
.	TRBD2	TRBJ2-2	14	TRBV19	TGTGCCACCTATAGCGGGAGGAACACCGGGGAGCTGTTTTTT	CATYSGRNTGELFF
.	TRBD1	TRBJ2-3	17	TRBV4-1	TGCGCCAGCAGCCAAGCCTCGGTCAGGGGGCTAACAGATACGCAGTATTTT	CASSQASVRGLTDTQYF
.	.	TRBJ2-7	14	TRBV20-1	TGCAGTGCTAGTCTGTCAGTTCCCTCCTACGAGCAGTACTTC	CSASLSVPSYEQYF
.	.	TRBJ1-2	11	TRBV12-3/TRBV12-4	TGTGCCAGCCAACTGAACTATGGCTACACCTTC	CASQLNYGYTF
.	TRBD1	TRBJ2-1	15	TRBV11-3	TGTGCCAGCAGTTATAACAGGGGGTCCTACAATGAGCAGTTCTTC	CASSYNRGSYNEQFF
.	.	TRBJ1-3	17	TRBV11-2	TGTGCCAGCAGCTTAGATCGGCGGGGACTGACTGGAAACACCATATATTTT	CASSLDRRGLTGNTIYF
.	.	TRBJ2-7	12	TRBV7-2	TGTGCCAGGGCGGGGCTATCCTACGAGCAGTACTTC	CARAGLSYEQYF
.	.	TRBJ2-3	15	TRBV5-3	TGTGCCAGAAGCTTGTTCGGCGGACACACAGATACGCAGTATTTT	CARSLFGGHTDTQYF
.	TRBD2	TRBJ2-3	16	TRBV4-3	TGCGCCAGCAGCCAAGAGGCTAGCGGCTACACAGATACGCAGTATTTT	CASSQEASGYTDTQYF
once	TRBD1	TRBJ2-5	15	TRBV2	TGTGCCAGCACGCCCGGGACAGGGCTACAAGAGACCCAGTACTTC	CASTPGTGLQETQYF
.	TRBD2	TRBJ2-1	17	TRBV4-3	TGCGCCAGCAGCCGGGGGCTCAGCGGGAGTTCTTACAATGAGCAGTTCTTC	CASSRGLSGSSYNEQFF
.	TRBD1	TRBJ2-1	16	TRBV18	TGTGCCAGCTCACCAACACTCAGGGGGCAGGTGGATGAGCAGTTCTTC	CASSPTLRGQVDEQFF